Sequencing of this T cell receptor (beta chain) was carried out in a study of cytomegalovirus exposure and HLA in healthy donors (dated by TCRdb to about 2017). The study in broad terms: An earlier analysis of roughly 610 of the donors reported 276 Gb of sequence data and roughly 120 million unique TCR beta sequences obtained from about 179 million T cells. Around 330 gigabases of sequencing data and approximately 91 million unique TCR sequences made up an early release that covered approximately 650 HLA-typed donors. Of the roughly 400 genotyped donors, 70% to 90% were placed in the genetic ancestry cluster associated with self-reported Caucasian donors. The aim of the study was to test whether cataloging public T cell receptors could identify signatures of past pathogen exposure. Using immunosequencing, the study profiled T cell repertoires from approximately 700 subjects and related those repertoires to cytomegalovirus serostatus. In addition to the first cohort of around 670 subjects, a separate validation cohort of 120 different subjects was used. To predict cytomegalovirus infection status, the study brought together high-throughput TCR immunosequencing, statistical association of individual TCRs with disease status, and machine learning. A later analysis re-analyzed previously published TCR beta repertoires from 650 to 800 donors and added high-resolution HLA genotyping to study TCR occurrence patterns. Rather than using new phenotypic data, the later analysis identified candidate immune exposures from TCR beta sequences and from how often those sequences occurred across donors. An earlier analysis of about 620 of the donors applied high-throughput TCR beta sequencing to assess whether each TCR beta V gene segment acted as functional or pseudogenic. Donor age, sex, ethnicity and CMV serostatus were compiled together with the repertoire data. Genome-wide SNP genotypes for about three fifths of the 666 donors were used in a later genetic analysis, which treated that subset as a discovery cohort. All discovery cohort repertoires had been generated using a single sequencing platform. Class I and class II HLA loci were covered by the typing at four-digit resolution. Typing coverage varied by locus: roughly 629-630 donors for A, B, C, DRB1 and DQB1; more than 500 for DQA1; nearly 610 for DPA1; roughly 450 for DPB1. Roughly five DR-DQ haplotypes were handled as single units for association and clustering, since linkage in the cohort was strong. Among a few hundred genotyped donors of the cohort, an average of about 240,000 unique TCR beta nucleotide sequences were sequenced per donor, roughly 18% of them non-productive. Findings and caveats that apply to the study as a whole: A total of 164 TCR beta chains were listed by the study as associated with cytomegalovirus. Some IMGT-functional V segments, including TRBV6-2 and TRBV6-3, could not be distinguished by the 87-base-pair reads and were therefore excluded. A further reported finding was that TCR beta sequences accurately predicted the HLA-A and HLA-B alleles for most subjects in the first cohort. Because counts were too low, around 17 rarely observed V segments, including chromosome 9 orphons, were left out of the earlier analysis of 500 to 650 of the donors. A later analysis reported that several top co-occurrence clusters appeared linked to parvovirus B19, influenza, CMV and Epstein-Barr virus. Only TCR beta chains were sequenced in this cohort, and the absence of alpha or paired-chain data limited detectable features. In a later genetic analysis, fewer N-insertions in productive TCRs were reported among donors in an Asian-associated ancestry cluster than the roughly 700-donor mean. In vitro tests confirmed that a few of the cytomegalovirus-associated TCR beta chains recognize cytomegalovirus antigens. In an earlier analysis of some 540 of the donors, most TCR beta V segments appeared in productive rearrangements about 87% or about 30% of the time, broadly matching IMGT annotations. In a later analysis, HLA-associated TCR beta chains were found to be more clonally expanded and to have lower generation probabilities than equally common non-associated chains. In a later analysis, most CMV-associated TCR beta chains were found to appear HLA-restricted, with HLA associations seemingly driven largely by CMV exposure. The authors suggested that the approach could potentially be extended to other disease states and immunological phenotypes. A cluster of highly shared sequence variants was judged likely to represent a technical artifact of the sequencing pipeline. Linkage disequilibrium might explain the correlated functional status among segregating V segments, but an unknown experimental factor could not be excluded. In a later analysis, TCR association rates were found to vary across HLA loci, with the most associated TCRs seen for DRB1 alleles and the fewest for HLA-C alleles. Roughly uniform sequencing depth across donors was assumed in presence/absence analyses, although this assumption may not hold. In a later genetic analysis, a missense DCLRE1C variant was associated with V-gene and J-gene trimming of TCR beta chains, and the association was replicated in an independent cohort. At a false discovery rate of 0.05, a later analysis linked 15,000 to 20,000 TCR beta sequences to specific HLA alleles. Most TCR sequences were observed very rarely across donors, whereas some public TCRs were present in many individuals. When HLA alleles, especially DR and DQ, strongly co-occurred, TCR associations were difficult to assign to individual alleles. For the cohort, immune exposure information was limited to CMV serostatus. The classifier was reported to diagnose cytomegalovirus status with high specificity and sensitivity in both the original and validation cohorts. Because HLA typing was missing for some donors at each locus, association tests included only the typed subset.

As for this clone: There is no known antigen for this receptor. One base away there is no much larger clone; base qualities are not given.

The cohort was made up of under 800 healthy bone marrow donors. All cohort members were sampled while nominally healthy, although unrecorded immune exposures were likely present. The donor was CMV seronegative and belonged to the group of 350 to 400 seronegative cohort members. Each donor provided a peripheral blood sample, and peripheral blood mononuclear cells were used for TCR beta sequencing. Genomic DNA was extracted from the blood cell samples with the Qiagen DNeasy Blood Extraction Kit. Library generation was performed with the immunoSEQ multiplex PCR assay. For the multiplex PCR, a mixture combining 60 forward primers for TCR Vbeta segments and 13 reverse primers for TCR Jbeta segments was used. Amplification of the CDR3 region of rearranged TCR beta genes was performed with a multiplex PCR assay on genomic DNA. The amplified TCR beta libraries were sequenced on the Illumina HiSeq System as 87-base-pair reads. In the original analysis: A later analysis tallied 70 million to 100 million unique TCR beta chains across the 610 or so repertoires, and approximately 12 million of those chains were shared by two or more donors. Raw reads were error-corrected and collapsed into unique sequences with a nearest-neighbor algorithm that merged closely related sequences to remove PCR and sequencing errors. To assign V, D and J gene segments, CDR3 sequences were aligned to IMGT reference sequences. For a sequence to be retained, at least a six-nucleotide match to both a V gene segment and a J gene segment was required. A rearrangement counted as productive if the CDR3 had no stop codons and remained in frame with V and J, and every other rearrangement counted as non-productive. Following IMGT convention, CDR3 was defined as the stretch from the second conserved V-encoded cysteine to the conserved J-encoded phenylalanine. Sequences without an unambiguous match to a single V gene segment were excluded from the earlier analysis of several hundred of the donors. In an earlier analysis of more than 500 of the donors, a V segment was called functional when productive rearrangements were above 56.7%, and segregating when the standard deviation between donors exceeded 5%. A statistical classification framework was built to diagnose cytomegalovirus status from the catalog of TCR beta chain sequences. V and J gene assignment, in a later analysis, came from comparing TCR nucleotide sequences with IMGT/GENE-DB human TR gene sequences. A later analysis assigned CDR3 sequences and most-parsimonious VDJ recombination scenarios with the TCRdist pipeline. In a later analysis, each TCR beta chain was defined by its CDR3 amino acid sequence together with its V-gene family, and reads without a unique V-gene family were excluded. A later analysis removed over 500 highly shared, low-generation-probability nucleotide sequences to deal with suspected cross-contamination and a sequencing artifact. In a later analysis, a clonal expansion index for each public chain was calculated from normalized within-repertoire ranks of inferred template counts. Generation probabilities in a later analysis came from a VDJ recombination model fitted to out-of-frame rearrangements, and those results were checked against IGoR. A later analysis scored TCR-TCR, TCR-HLA and TCR-CMV co-occurrence with hypergeometric tests, applying a repertoire-size bias correction to TCR pairs. False discovery rates were estimated in a later analysis by permuting HLA or CMV assignments 20 times. In a later analysis, co-occurring TCRs were grouped using DBSCAN, with TCRdist sequence similarity added in when clustering inside HLA-allele-positive subsets. Repertoires with fewer than 30,000 or more than 120,000 public chains, plus five repertoires with anomalous nucleotide sharing, were excluded from co-occurrence clustering. TCRdb retrieved this table from immuneACCESS and kept in-frame rearrangements only. Not all clones are present; in checked studies, unresolved V genes account for under half, and no reason is known for the remainder. Clonal size and the V and J genes are those of that table, whereas D and trimming came from the DNA. In all, the sample holds some 190,000 clones, and more than 60% of those were seen once. In total, the top ten clones hold approximately 1.3% of the sample.

V is clipped by 5 bases and J by 6 bases, and the sequence between their germline boundaries is 20 bases long. Taken from cysteine to phenylalanine, the CDR3 has 15 residues. This entry keeps only the CDR3 DNA: 45 bases, framed from base 1. CDR1 and CDR2, per the germline V gene (reference sequence), are LNHDA and SQIVND. The rearranged chain carries TRBV19 and TRBJ2-7; perhaps TRBD2 is the D gene, with 6 bases matching. Sequenced sample: PBMCs. The TCR sequence derives from a young man in good health and CMV-seronegative. At the DNA level, the sequence is TGTGCCAGTAGTCTCCGTGGGGACTCAAGCCGCGAGCAGTACTTC. This yields the protein CASSLRGDSSREQYF.